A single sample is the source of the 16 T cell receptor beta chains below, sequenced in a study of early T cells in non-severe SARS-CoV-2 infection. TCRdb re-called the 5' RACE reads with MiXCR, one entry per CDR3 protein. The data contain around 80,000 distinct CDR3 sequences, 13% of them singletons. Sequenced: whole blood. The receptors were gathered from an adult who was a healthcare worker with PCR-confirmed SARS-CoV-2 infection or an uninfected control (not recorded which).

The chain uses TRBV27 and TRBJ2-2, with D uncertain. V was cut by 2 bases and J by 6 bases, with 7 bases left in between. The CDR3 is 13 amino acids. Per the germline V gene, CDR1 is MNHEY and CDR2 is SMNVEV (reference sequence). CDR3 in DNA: TGTGCCAGCAGTTTAGCATTCCCCGGGGAGCTGTTTTTT. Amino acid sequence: CASSLAFPGELFF.

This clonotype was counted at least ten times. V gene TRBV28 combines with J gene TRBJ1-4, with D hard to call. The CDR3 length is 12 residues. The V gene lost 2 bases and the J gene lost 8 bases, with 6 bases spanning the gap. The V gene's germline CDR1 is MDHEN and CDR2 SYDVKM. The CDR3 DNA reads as TGTGCCAGCAGTTTAGGTGACGAAAAACTGTTTTTT. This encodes CASSLGDEKLFF.

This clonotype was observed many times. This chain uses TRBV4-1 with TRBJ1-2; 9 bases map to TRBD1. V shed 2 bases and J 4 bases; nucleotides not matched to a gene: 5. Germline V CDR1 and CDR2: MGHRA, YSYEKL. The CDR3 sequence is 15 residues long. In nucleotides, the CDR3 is TGCGCCAGCAGCCAAACACGGGACAGGGCCTATGGCTACACCTTC. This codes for CASSQTRDRAYGYTF.

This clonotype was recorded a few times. CDR3 sequence (DNA): TGCAGTGCAAAAGCTAGCGGGGGGACCTACAATGAGCAGTTCTTC. Translation gives CSAKASGGTYNEQFF. V and J are TRBV20-1 and TRBJ2-1; 11 bases agree with TRBD2. Germline assignment: CDR1 DFQATT and CDR2 SNEGSKA (reference sequence). The CDR3 is 15 residues long. The junction had 6 bases not matched to a gene; V was cut back by 6 bases and J by 2 bases.

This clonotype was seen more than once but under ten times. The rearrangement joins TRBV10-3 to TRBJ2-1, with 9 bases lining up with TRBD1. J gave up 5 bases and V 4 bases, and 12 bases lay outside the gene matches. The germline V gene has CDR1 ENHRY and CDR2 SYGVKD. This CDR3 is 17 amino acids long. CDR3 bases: TGTGCCATCAGTGCGCGACCGGGGACAGGGATCAACAATGAGCAGTTCTTC. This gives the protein CAISARPGTGINNEQFF.

The CDR3 nucleotides are TGTGCCAGCATCGTACAGGGGGCACACTATGGCTACACCTTC. Protein: CASIVQGAHYGYTF. The gene calls are TRBV21-1 and TRBJ1-2; the DNA was not compared with TRBD1, the D call given in the table. TRBV21-1 is shown as a pseudogene. The CDR3 consists of 14 residues.

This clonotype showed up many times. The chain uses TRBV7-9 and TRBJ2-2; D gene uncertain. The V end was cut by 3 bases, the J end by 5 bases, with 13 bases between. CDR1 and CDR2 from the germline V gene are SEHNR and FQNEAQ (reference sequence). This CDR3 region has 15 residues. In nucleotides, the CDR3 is TGTGCCAGCAGCTTTGGGTCACTCGGAACCGGGGAGCTGTTTTTT. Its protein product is CASSFGSLGTGELFF.

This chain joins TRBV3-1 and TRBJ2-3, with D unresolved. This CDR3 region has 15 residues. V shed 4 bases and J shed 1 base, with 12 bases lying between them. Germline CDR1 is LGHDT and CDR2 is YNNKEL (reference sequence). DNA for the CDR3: TGTGCCAGCAGCCCAAAAATTGACGGCACAGATACGCAGTATTTT. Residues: CASSPKIDGTDTQYF.

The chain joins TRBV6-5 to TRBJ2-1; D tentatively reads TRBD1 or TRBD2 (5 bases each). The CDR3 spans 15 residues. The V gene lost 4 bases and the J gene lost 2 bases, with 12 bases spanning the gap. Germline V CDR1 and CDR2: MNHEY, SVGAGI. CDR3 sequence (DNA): TGTGCCAGCAGTTCGCTCCGGGACCCCTACAATGAGCAGTTCTTC. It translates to CASSSLRDPYNEQFF.

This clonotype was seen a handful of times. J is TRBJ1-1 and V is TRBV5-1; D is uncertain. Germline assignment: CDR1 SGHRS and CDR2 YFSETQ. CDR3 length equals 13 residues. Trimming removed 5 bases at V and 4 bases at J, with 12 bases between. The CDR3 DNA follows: TGCGCCAGCAGGGGCTCCTCCTCCACTGAAGCTTTCTTT. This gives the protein CASRGSSSTEAFF.

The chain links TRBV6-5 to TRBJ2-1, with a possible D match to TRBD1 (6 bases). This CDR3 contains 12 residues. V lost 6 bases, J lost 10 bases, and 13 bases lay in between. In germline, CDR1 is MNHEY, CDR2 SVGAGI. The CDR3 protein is CASSTTGNEQFF. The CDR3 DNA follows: TGTGCCAGCAGCACCACAGGGAACGAGCAGTTCTTC.

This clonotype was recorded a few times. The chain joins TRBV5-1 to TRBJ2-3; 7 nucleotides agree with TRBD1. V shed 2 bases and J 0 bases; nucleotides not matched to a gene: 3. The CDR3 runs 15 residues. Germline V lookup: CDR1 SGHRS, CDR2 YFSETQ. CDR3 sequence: CASSFGTASTDTQYF. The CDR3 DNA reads TGCGCCAGCAGCTTCGGGACAGCTAGCACAGATACGCAGTATTTT.

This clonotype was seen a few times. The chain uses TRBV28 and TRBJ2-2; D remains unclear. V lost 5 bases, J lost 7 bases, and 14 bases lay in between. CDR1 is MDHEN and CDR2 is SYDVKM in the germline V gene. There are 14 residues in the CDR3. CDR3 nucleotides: TGTGCCAGCAGTAGTTACTATCGGGTCGGGGAGCTGTTTTTT. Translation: CASSSYYRVGELFF.

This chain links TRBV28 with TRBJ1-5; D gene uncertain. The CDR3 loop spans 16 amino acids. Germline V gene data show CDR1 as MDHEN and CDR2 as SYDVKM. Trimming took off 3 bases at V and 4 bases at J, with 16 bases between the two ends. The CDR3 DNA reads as TGTGCCAGCAGTTTGGGTGGGCGACTAAAAAATCAGCCCCAGCATTTT. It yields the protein CASSLGGRLKNQPQHF.

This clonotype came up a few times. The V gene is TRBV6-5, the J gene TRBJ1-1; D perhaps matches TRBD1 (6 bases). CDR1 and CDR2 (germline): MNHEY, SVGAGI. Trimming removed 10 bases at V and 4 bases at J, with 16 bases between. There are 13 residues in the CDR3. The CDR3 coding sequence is TGTGCCACCGAAAGGGGCAGGGGCACTGAAGCTTTCTTT. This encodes CATERGRGTEAFF.

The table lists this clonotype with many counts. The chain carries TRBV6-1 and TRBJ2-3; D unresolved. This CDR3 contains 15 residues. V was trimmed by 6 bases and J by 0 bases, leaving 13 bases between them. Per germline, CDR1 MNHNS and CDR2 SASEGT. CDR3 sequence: CASRGSISSTDTQYF. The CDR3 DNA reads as TGTGCCAGCAGGGGATCGATATCAAGCACAGATACGCAGTATTTT.